The clone carrying this TCR beta chain appeared once. In the authors' methods: Researchers report that nucleated cell counts were estimated from reference gene primer amplification. The data were produced by immunoSEQ multiplex PCR, yet TCRdb's version contains in-frame clones alone and is incomplete. The DNA was the basis for D and trimming; V, J and clone size are from that table. The table shows about 170,000 clones, with approximately 84% occurring only once. J lost 4 bases, V lost 4 bases, and 8 bases had no gene match. The CDR3 loop spans 15 amino acids. The germline V gene encodes CDR1 SGHRS and CDR2 YFSETQ. This entry is derived from a study of blood T cell repertoires in COVID-19. Whole-study context: The origin of the acute and convalescent COVID-19 samples was the United States, Italy and Spain. In each case, the material was cDNA or gDNA derived from T cells, B-cell-depleted T cells, or PBMCs.

The sequence came from a man aged 18 to 29 with active or convalescent COVID-19. The chain couples TRBV5-1 to TRBJ2-5; 9 positions match TRBD1. The sequencing input was peripheral blood. The CDR3 bases are TGCGCCAGCAGCATCGGGACAGGGAGGGCAGAGACCCAGTACTTC. Residues: CASSIGTGRAETQYF.